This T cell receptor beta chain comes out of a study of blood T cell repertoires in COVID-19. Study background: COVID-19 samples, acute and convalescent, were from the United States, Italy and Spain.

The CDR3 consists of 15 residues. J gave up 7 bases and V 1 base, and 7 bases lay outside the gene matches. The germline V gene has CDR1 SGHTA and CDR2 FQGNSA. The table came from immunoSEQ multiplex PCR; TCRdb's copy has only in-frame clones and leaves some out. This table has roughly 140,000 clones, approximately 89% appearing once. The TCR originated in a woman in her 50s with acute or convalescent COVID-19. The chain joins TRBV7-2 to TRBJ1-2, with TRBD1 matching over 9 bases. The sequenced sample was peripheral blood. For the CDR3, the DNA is TGTGCCAGCAGCTTAGGAGGGACAGGGCCCTCTGGCTACACCTTC. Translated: CASSLGGTGPSGYTF. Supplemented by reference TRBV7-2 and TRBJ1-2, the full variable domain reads GAGVSQSPSNKVTEKGKDVELRCDPISGHTALYWYRQSLGQGLEFLIYFQGNSAPDKSGLPSDRFSAERTGGSVSTLTIQRTQQEDSAVYLCASSLGGTGPSGYTFGSGTRLTVV.